This entry describes one T cell receptor beta chain. The data belong to a study of patients and donors after allogeneic stem cell transplantation. TCRdb passed the RT-PCR reads through MiXCR, listing each CDR3 protein once. The repertoire holds about 200,000 distinct CDR3 sequences, with more than 35% as singletons. J lost 7 bases, V lost 8 bases, and 8 bases had no gene match. This CDR3 has 13 amino acids. Per germline, CDR1 MNHEY and CDR2 SVGAGI. Specimen: blood, either unsorted or a sorted T cell fraction (not recorded which). This clonotype originated in a human donor who was either an allogeneic HSCT recipient or a stem cell or donor lymphocyte infusion donor (not recorded which). It is not recorded whose cells these are; they may come from a transplant donor. The gene calls are TRBV6-5 and TRBJ1-1; 9 bases align to TRBD1. In DNA, the CDR3 is TGTGCCAGCCTCGGACAGGGGATAAATGAAGCTTTCTTT. Protein sequence: CASLGQGINEAFF.